What follows are 5 T cell receptor beta chains derived from one specimen sequenced in a study of T cells after yellow fever vaccination (dated by TCRdb to about 2019). Reading the label with the study, this specimen's treatment or condition is: live attenuated yellow fever vaccine strain. The library was generated by 5' RACE. The listed sequencing device is Illumina NovaSeq 6000. TCRdb itself trimmed the public reads at Q25 with fastp, ran MiXCR and retained productive beta chains. Identical CDR3 protein sequences are pooled into one entry, listed with their most common genes and DNA. The sample table holds fewer than 500,000 distinct CDR3 sequences, of which 15% to 20% were seen once. Together, the top ten hold 15% to 20% of the sample. This specimen was PBMCs, taken before the yellow fever booster vaccination. Source of these receptors: a young man who received the YFV17D yellow fever vaccine.

The chain carries TRBV7-9 and TRBJ1-2; D is unresolved. V shed 5 bases and J shed 11 bases, with 15 bases lying between them. From germline, CDR1 is SEHNR and CDR2 FQNEAQ (reference sequence). The CDR3 runs 12 residues. CDR3 protein: CASSLRATAYTF. The CDR3 DNA reads TGTGCCAGCAGCCTCCGGGCCACGGCATACACCTTC.

A few counts support this clonotype. The chain carries TRBV20-1 and TRBJ1-5; D may be TRBD1 (5 bases). The CDR3 consists of 14 residues. Per the germline V gene, CDR1 is DFQATT and CDR2 is SNEGSKA (reference sequence). The CDR3 loop is CRRQRSNSNQPQHF. The CDR3 DNA is TGCAGAAGACAGAGGTCTAATAGCAATCAGCCCCAGCATTTT.

V usage is TRBV6-1 and J usage is TRBJ2-7; 7 nucleotides match TRBD1. Germline values: CDR1 MNHNS, CDR2 SASEGT. The length of the CDR3 is 15 residues. V shed 7 bases, J shed 4 bases, and the junction held 13 bases outside the gene matches. CDR3 coding DNA: TGTGCCAGCATGGAGTCCCCGGGACAGAATTACGAGCAGTACGTC. It translates to CASMESPGQNYEQYV.

V and J are TRBV11-2 and TRBJ2-3, with D perhaps matching TRBD1 (6 bases). The CDR3 sequence is 15 residues long. The V gene lost 0 bases and the J gene lost 4 bases, with 11 bases spanning the gap. Germline V gene data show CDR1 as SGHAT and CDR2 as FQNNGV. CDR3 region: CASSLDLWGPDTQYF. CDR3 in DNA: TGTGCCAGCAGCTTAGATCTGTGGGGGCCAGATACGCAGTATTTT.

This chain links TRBV2 with TRBJ2-3; 7 nucleotides agree with TRBD1. Germline-derived CDR1 and CDR2 are SNHLY and FYNNEI. Trimming removed 3 bases from V and 1 base from J; junction bases left unmatched: 4. CDR3 length: 15 amino acids. The CDR3 spells CASSDWQGGTDTQYF. Written as DNA, the CDR3 is TGTGCCAGCAGTGATTGGCAGGGGGGCACAGATACGCAGTATTTT.